This TCR beta chain came from a study of cytomegalovirus exposure and HLA in healthy donors. Study-level background: Of all 398 donors who were genotyped, under 90% belonged to the Caucasian-associated ancestry cluster.

The germline CDR1 and CDR2 sequences are LNHDA and SQIVND (reference sequence). Trimming removed 10 bases at V and 9 bases at J, with 25 bases between. The length of the CDR3 is 15 residues. With regard to this clone: The antigen remains unidentified.

The PCR had 60 Vbeta and 13 Jbeta primers. Clones were read by immunoSEQ multiplex PCR, and TCRdb kept only the in-frame ones, dropping some. The profile shows 200,000 or so clones, roughly 90% of them singletons. General observations from the study: Several V segments, TRBV6-2 and TRBV6-3 among them, could not be told apart and were dropped. Earlier analysis looked at TCR beta V segments, and most were productive about 87% or about 30% of the time. The only immune exposure information that was available was CMV serostatus.

The chain is built from TRBV19 and TRBJ2-1; D perhaps matches TRBD1 (8 bases). The TCR comes from a girl in the first two years of life in good health and CMV-seronegative. Sample: PBMCs. The CDR3 is CATLPTGEGLGEQFF. The DNA of the CDR3 is TGTGCCACCCTCCCGACAGGGGAAGGACTAGGTGAGCAGTTCTTC. The whole variable domain, remainder taken from reference TRBV19 and TRBJ2-1, is DGGITQSPKYLFRKEGQNVTLSCEQNLNHDAMYWYRQDPGQGLRLIYYSQIVNDFQKGDIAEGYSVSREKKESFPLTVTSAQKNPTAFYLCATLPTGEGLGEQFFGPGTRLTVL.